The source of this T cell receptor (beta chain) is a study of vaccination effects on CD4 cells after COVID-19. A remark on this clone: As yet, its antigen is unknown.

After expansion with viral peptide pools in the ViraFEST assay, antigen-specific CD4+ T cells were sequenced. Subsequent to 10 days of culture, CD4+ T cells were isolated. As their vaccination, participants received two doses of either BNT162b2 or mRNA-1273. The germline gives CDR1 LGHDT, CDR2 YNNKEL (reference sequence). Trimming removed 4 bases from V and 8 bases from J; junction bases left unmatched: 7. The CDR3 loop spans 14 amino acids. The repertoire was sequenced with immunoSEQ multiplex PCR; TCRdb's copy has only in-frame clones and lacks some. In the table there are 25,000 to 30,000 clones, almost 80% of which are singletons.

This sample comprised CD4+ T cells from PBMCs cultured with SARS-CoV-2 spike peptides, obtained after COVID-19 vaccination. The sequence derives from a human donor who received a COVID-19 vaccine. Some clones in this sample may be carry-over from other donors' samples. V and J are TRBV3-1 (or the pseudogene TRBV3-2) and TRBJ2-1, with 8 bases matching TRBD1. The CDR3 DNA sequence: TGTGCCAGCAGCCGTCGGACAGGGTCGCATGAGCAGTTCTTC. This gives the protein CASSRRTGSHEQFF.